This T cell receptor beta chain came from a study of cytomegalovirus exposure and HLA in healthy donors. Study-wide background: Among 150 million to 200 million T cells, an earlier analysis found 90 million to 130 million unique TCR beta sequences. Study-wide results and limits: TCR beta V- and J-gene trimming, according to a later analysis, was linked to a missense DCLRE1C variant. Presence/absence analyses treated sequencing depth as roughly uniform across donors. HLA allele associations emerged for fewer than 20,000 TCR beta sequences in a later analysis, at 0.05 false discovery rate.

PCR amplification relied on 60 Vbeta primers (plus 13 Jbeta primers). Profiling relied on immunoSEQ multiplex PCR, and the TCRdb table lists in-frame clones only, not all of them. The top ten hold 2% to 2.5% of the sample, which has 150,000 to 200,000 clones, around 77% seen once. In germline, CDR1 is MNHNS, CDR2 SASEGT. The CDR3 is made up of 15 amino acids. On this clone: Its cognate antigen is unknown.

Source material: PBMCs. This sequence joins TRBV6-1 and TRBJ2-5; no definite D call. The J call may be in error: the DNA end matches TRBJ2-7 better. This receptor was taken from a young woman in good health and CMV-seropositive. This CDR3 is CASSEALESSYEQYF. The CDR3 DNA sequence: TGTGCCAGCAGTGAAGCGCTAGAGAGCTCCTACGAGCAGTACTTC.